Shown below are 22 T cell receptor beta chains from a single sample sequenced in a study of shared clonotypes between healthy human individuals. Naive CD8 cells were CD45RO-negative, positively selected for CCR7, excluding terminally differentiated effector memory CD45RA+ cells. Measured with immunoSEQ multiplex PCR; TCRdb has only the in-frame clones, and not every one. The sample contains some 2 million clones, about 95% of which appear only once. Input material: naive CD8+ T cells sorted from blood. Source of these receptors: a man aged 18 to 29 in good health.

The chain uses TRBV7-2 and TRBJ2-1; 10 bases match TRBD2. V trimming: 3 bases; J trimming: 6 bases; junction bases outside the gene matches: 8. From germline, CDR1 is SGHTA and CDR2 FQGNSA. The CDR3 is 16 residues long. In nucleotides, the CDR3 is TGTGCCAGCAGCTTGTCCCTAGCGGGAGTCGTCAATGAGCAGTTCTTC. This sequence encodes CASSLSLAGVVNEQFF.

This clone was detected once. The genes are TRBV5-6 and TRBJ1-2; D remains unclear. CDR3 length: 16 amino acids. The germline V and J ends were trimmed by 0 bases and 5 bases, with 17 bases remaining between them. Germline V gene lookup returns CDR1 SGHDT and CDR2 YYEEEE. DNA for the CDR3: TGTGCCAGCAGCTTGGCCCCGGCAGGTTTGGGGTATGGCTACACCTTC. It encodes CASSLAPAGLGYGYTF.

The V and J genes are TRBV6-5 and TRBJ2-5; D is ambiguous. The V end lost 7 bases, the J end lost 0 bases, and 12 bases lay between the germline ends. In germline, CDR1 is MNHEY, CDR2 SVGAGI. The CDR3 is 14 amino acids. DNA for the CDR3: TGTGCCAGCAAACTTAAGACGGACCAAGAGACCCAGTACTTC. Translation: CASKLKTDQETQYF.

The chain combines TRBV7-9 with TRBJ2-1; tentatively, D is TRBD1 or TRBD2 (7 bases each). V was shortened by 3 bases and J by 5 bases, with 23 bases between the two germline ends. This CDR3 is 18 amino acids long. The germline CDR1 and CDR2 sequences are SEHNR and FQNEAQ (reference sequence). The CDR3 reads CASSFVGGDREGDNEQFF. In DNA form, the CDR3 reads TGTGCCAGCAGCTTCGTCGGGGGCGACAGGGAGGGAGACAATGAGCAGTTCTTC.

CDR3 loop: CASSFFGTGGYEQYF. In DNA form, the CDR3 reads TGTGCCAGCAGTTTTTTTGGGACAGGGGGCTACGAGCAGTACTTC. The chain couples TRBV27 to TRBJ2-7, with TRBD1 matching over 11 bases. This CDR3 is built from 15 residues. V gave up 3 bases and J gave up 3 bases; unmatched junction bases: 4. Germline loops: CDR1 MNHEY, CDR2 SMNVEV (reference sequence).

The CDR3, as DNA: TGTGCCAGTTCCCAGATGGACAGTGACTTCTATGGCTACACCTTC. Translation: CASSQMDSDFYGYTF. The chain uses TRBV19 and TRBJ1-2, with D perhaps matching TRBD1 (6 bases). This CDR3 spans 15 amino acids. The germline gives CDR1 LNHDA, CDR2 SQIVND (reference sequence). Trimming left V 8 bases short and J 4 bases short, with 20 bases between.

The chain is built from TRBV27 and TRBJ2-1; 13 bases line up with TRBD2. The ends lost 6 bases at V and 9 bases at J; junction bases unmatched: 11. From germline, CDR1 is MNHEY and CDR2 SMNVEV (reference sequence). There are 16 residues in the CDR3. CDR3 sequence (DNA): TGTGCCAGCAGAAACCCGGGACTAGCGGGGATTGGTGAGCAGTTCTTC. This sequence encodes CASRNPGLAGIGEQFF.

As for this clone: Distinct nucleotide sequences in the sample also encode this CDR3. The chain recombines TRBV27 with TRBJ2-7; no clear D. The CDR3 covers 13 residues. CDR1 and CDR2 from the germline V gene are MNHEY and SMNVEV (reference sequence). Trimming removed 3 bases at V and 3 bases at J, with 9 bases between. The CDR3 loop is CASSLRTNYEQYF. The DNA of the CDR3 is TGTGCCAGCAGTTTGAGGACCAACTACGAGCAGTACTTC.

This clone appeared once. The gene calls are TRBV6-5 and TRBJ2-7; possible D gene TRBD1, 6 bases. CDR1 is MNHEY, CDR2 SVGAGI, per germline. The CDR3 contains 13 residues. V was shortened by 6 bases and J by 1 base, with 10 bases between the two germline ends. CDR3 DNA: TGTGCCAGCAGAGTTACAGGGTCCTACGAGCAGTACTTC. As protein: CASRVTGSYEQYF.

The CDR3 DNA sequence: TGTGCCAGCAGCTCAGACAGTAACGAGCAGTACTTC. Its translation: CASSSDSNEQYF. V usage is TRBV7-9 and J usage is TRBJ2-7; a possible D gene is TRBD1 (5 bases). V lost 4 bases and J 5 bases, leaving 9 bases between the germline ends. Germline V gene sequence: CDR1 SEHNR, CDR2 FQNEAQ (reference sequence). CDR3 length: 12 residues.

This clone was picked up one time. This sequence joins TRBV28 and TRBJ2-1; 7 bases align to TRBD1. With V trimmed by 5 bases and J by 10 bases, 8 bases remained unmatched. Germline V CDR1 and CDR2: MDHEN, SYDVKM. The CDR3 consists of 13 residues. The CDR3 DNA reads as TGTGCCAGCAGTCCGCCCAGGGGGACCGAGCAGTTCTTC. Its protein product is CASSPPRGTEQFF.

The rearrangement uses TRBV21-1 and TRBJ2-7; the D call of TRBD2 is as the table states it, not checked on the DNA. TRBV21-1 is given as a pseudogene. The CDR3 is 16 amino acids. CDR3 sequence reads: CASSKEGGRFSYEQYF. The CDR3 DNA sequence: TGTGCCAGCAGCAAAGAGGGCGGGAGGTTCTCCTACGAGCAGTACTTC.

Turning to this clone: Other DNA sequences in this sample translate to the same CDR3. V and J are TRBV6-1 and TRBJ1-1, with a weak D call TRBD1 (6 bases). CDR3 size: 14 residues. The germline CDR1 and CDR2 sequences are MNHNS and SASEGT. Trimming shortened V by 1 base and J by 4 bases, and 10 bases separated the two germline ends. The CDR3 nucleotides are TGTGCCAGCAGTGAAGTTGGGGGCGGCACTGAAGCTTTCTTT. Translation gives CASSEVGGGTEAFF.

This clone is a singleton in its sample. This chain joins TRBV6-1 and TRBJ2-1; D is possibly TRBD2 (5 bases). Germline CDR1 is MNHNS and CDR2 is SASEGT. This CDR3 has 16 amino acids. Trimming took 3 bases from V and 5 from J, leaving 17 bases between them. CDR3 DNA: TGTGCCAGCAGTGAGTTCGGTGAGGGTACCCACAATGAGCAGTTCTTC. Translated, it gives CASSEFGEGTHNEQFF.

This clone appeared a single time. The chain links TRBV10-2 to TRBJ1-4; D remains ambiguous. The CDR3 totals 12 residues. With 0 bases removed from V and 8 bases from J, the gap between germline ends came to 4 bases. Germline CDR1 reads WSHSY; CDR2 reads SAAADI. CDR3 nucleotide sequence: TGCGCCAGCAGTGAGTCACGGGAAAAACTGTTTTTT. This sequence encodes CASSESREKLFF.

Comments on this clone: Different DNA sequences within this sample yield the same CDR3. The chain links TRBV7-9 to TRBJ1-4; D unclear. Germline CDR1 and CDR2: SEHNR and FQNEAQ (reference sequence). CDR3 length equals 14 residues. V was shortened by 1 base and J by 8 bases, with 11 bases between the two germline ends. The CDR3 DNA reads TGTGCCAGCAGCTTAGTGGCAGAAAACGAAAAACTGTTTTTT. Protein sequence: CASSLVAENEKLFF.

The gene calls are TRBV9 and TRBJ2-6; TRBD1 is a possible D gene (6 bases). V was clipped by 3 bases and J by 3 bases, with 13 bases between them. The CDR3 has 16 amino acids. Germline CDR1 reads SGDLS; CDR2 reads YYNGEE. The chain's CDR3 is CASSADRYLGANVLTF. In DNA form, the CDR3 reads TGTGCCAGCAGCGCTGACAGGTACCTTGGGGCCAACGTCCTGACTTTC.

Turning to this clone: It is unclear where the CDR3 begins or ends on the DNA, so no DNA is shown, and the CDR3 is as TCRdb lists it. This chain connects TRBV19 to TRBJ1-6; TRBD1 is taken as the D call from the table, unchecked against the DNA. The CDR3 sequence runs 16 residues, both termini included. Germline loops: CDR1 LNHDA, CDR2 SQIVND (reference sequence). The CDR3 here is CASTSDRLSYNSPLHF.

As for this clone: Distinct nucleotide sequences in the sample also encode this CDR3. CDR3 in DNA: TGTGCCAGCAGCCCCGGGACAGGTGAAAAACTGTTTTTT. Residues: CASSPGTGEKLFF. The rearrangement uses TRBV9 and TRBJ1-4, with 8 positions matching TRBD1. Looked up from germline, CDR1 is SGDLS and CDR2 is YYNGEE. V trimming: 4 bases; J trimming: 7 bases; junction bases outside the gene matches: 3. The CDR3 sequence is 13 residues long. Complete variable domain (other parts from reference TRBV9 and TRBJ1-4): DSGVTQTPKHLITATGQRVTLRCSPRSGDLSVYWYQQSLDQGLQFLIQYYNGEERAKGNILERFSAQQFPDLHSELNLSSLELGDSALYFCASSPGTGEKLFFGSGTQLSVL.

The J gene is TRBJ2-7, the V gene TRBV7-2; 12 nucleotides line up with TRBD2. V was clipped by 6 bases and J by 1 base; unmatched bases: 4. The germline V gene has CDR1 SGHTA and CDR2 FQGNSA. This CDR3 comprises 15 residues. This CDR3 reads CASSRLAGVSYEQYF. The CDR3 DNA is TGTGCCAGCAGTCGACTAGCGGGAGTGTCCTACGAGCAGTACTTC. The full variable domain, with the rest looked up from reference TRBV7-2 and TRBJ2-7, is GAGVSQSPSNKVTEKGKDVELRCDPISGHTALYWYRQSLGQGLEFLIYFQGNSAPDKSGLPSDRFSAERTGGSVSTLTIQRTQQEDSAVYLCASSRLAGVSYEQYFGPGTRLTVT.

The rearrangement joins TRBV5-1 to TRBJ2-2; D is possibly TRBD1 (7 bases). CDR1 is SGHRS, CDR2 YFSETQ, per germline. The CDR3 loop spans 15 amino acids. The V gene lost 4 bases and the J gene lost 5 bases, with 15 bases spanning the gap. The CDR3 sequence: CASSGGMTGTGELFF. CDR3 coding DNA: TGCGCCAGCAGCGGCGGGATGACAGGGACCGGGGAGCTGTTTTTT.

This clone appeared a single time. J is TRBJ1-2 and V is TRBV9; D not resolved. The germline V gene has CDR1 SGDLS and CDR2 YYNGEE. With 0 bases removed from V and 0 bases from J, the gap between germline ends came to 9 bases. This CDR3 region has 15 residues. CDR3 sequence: CASSVGELANYGYTF. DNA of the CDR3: TGTGCCAGCAGCGTAGGGGAGCTAGCTAACTATGGCTACACCTTC.